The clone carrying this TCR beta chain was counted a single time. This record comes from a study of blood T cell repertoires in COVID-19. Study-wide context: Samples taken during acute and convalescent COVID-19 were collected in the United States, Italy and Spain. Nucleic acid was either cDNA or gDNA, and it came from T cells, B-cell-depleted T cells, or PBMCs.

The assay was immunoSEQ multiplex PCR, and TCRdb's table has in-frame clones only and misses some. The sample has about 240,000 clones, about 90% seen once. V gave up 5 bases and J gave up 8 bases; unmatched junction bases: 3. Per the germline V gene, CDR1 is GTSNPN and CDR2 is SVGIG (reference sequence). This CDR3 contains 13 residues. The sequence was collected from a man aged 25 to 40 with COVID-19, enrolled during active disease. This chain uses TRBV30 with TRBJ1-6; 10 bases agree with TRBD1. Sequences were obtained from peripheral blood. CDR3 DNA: TGTGCCTGGCAAGGGACAGGGGATTCACCCCTCCACTTT. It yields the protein CAWQGTGDSPLHF.